A single sample is the source of the 3 T cell receptor beta chains below, sequenced in a study of blood T cell repertoires in COVID-19. Measured with immunoSEQ multiplex PCR; TCRdb has only the in-frame clones, and not every one. Of under 100,000 clones listed, approximately 87% are singletons. Sequenced material: peripheral blood. These receptors were collected from a human donor in a cohort sampled during active COVID-19.

This clone was seen once. The chain is built from TRBV6-5 and TRBJ2-3; TRBD2 might be the D (6 bases). CDR1 and CDR2 (germline): MNHEY, SVGAGI. The CDR3 loop spans 15 amino acids. The V end lost 2 bases, the J end lost 5 bases, and 14 bases lay between the germline ends. The CDR3 protein is CASSYAPGVGDTQYF. CDR3 nucleotides: TGTGCCAGCAGTTACGCACCGGGGGTCGGAGATACGCAGTATTTT.

The sample holds one count of this clone. This chain connects TRBV12-3 or TRBV12-4 to TRBJ1-5, with unresolved D. The ends were cut back, 3 bases at V and 7 bases at J, with 7 bases in the middle. This CDR3 has 12 residues. Here the CDR3 DNA reads TGTGCCAGCAGTTTCGGGGTCCAGCCCCAGCATTTT. Amino acids: CASSFGVQPQHF.

CDR3 DNA: TGTGCCAGCAGCTTAGCCGGGACAGGGAAGTACAATGAGCAGTTCTTC. Amino acids: CASSLAGTGKYNEQFF. This chain links TRBV7-3 with TRBJ2-1; 9 bases align to TRBD1. Germline lookup yields CDR1 SGHTA and CDR2 FQGTGA. The CDR3 runs 16 residues. The trim removed 2 bases at V and 4 bases at J, leaving 6 bases unmatched.